A selection of T cell receptor beta chains follows, all from one sample in a study of blood T cells in healthy people across ages. TCRdb passed the 5' RACE reads through MiXCR, listing each CDR3 protein once. The sample carries 700,000 to 900,000 distinct CDR3 sequences, approximately 55% recorded once. Sequenced: blood. The origin of the receptors is a man older than 75 in good health. Each CDR3 is given with its conserved first and last residue. A D gene is named only where the DNA matches it firmly. Size values are once, few and many counts, or a class for expanded clones, and some rows have none.

CDR3aa	CDR3nt	v_gene	j_gene	d_gene	abundance
CAGSGNRVKGYTF	TGTGCCGGCAGTGGGAACAGGGTGAAAGGCTACACCTTC	TRBV2	TRBJ1-2	.	.
CASTRERSDTQYF	TGTGCTAGCACCAGGGAGCGCTCGGATACGCAGTATTTT	TRBV9	TRBJ2-3	.	few
CASSAVARGYNEQFF	TGTGCCAGCAGCGCGGTAGCCCGGGGATACAATGAGCAGTTCTTC	TRBV9	TRBJ2-1	.	few
CASSLLPFGQVLTGELFF	TGCGCCAGCAGCCTGCTCCCGTTCGGACAGGTTCTCACCGGGGAGCTGTTTTTT	TRBV4-1	TRBJ2-2	TRBD1	.
CASSGALALAKNIQYF	TGTGCCAGCAGTGGGGCCCTGGCTCTAGCCAAAAACATTCAGTACTTC	TRBV6-1	TRBJ2-4	.	few
CASSPQRASYNEQYF	TGTGCCAGCAGCCCGCAAAGGGCGTCCTACAATGAGCAGTACTTC	TRBV7-3	TRBJ2-7	.	.
CASSWGVRVRNYGYTF	TGTGCCAGCAGCTGGGGAGTCAGAGTCAGGAACTATGGCTACACCTTC	TRBV5-6	TRBJ1-2	.	.
CASRIVGEEGFF	TGTGCCAGTAGAATCGTGGGGGAGGAGGGGTTCTTC	TRBV6-6	TRBJ2-1	.	.
CASTRSGDEQFF	TGTGCCAGCACCCGGTCCGGCGATGAGCAGTTCTTC	TRBV9	TRBJ2-1	.	few
CASSYSILLMNTEAFF	TGTGCCAGCAGTTACTCGATTCTTTTAATGAACACTGAAGCTTTCTTT	TRBV6-5	TRBJ1-1	.	.
CASSSGLAGFQETQYF	TGTGCCAGCAGCTCCGGACTAGCGGGGTTTCAAGAGACCCAGTACTTC	TRBV7-9	TRBJ2-5	TRBD2	.
CASSFRQGASNYGYTF	TGCGCCAGCAGCTTCAGACAGGGGGCATCTAACTATGGCTACACCTTC	TRBV5-1	TRBJ1-2	TRBD1	.
CASSVETAEYEQYF	TGTGCCAGCAGTGTTGAGACTGCCGAGTACGAGCAGTACTTC	TRBV27	TRBJ2-7	.	.